The rows below give T cell receptor beta chains drawn from one sample of a study of cytomegalovirus exposure and HLA in healthy donors. Produced via immunoSEQ multiplex PCR; TCRdb's table is partial and in-frame only. This sample has about 140,000 clones; 70% to 85% occur once, and the top ten carry 1.9%. The sequenced material came from PBMCs. The source of these receptors is a woman in her thirties or forties in good health and CMV-seronegative. Both conserved end residues are part of each CDR3.

CDR3aa: CASSIAPGGWETQYF
v_gene: TRBV19
len: 15
j_gene: TRBJ2-5

CDR3aa: CALDRDRTFLNYGYTF
v_gene: TRBV7-9
len: 16
j_gene: TRBJ1-2

CDR3aa: CASSQAAHRFGLDEKLFF
v_gene: TRBV4-3
len: 18
j_gene: TRBJ1-4

CDR3aa: CASSEGLAGGLNTGELFF
v_gene: TRBV6-1
len: 18
j_gene: TRBJ2-2

CDR3aa: CATRQGVYGYTF
v_gene: TRBV6-5
len: 12
j_gene: TRBJ1-2

CDR3aa: CASSKTARTEETQYF
v_gene: TRBV19
len: 15
j_gene: TRBJ2-5

CDR3aa: CASSPEPRVDPQHF
v_gene: TRBV18
len: 14
j_gene: TRBJ1-5

CDR3aa: CASSHILAGGPGTGELFF
v_gene: TRBV19
len: 18
j_gene: TRBJ2-2

CDR3aa: CASSAGPGGYTF
v_gene: TRBV6-4
len: 12
j_gene: TRBJ1-2

CDR3aa: CASSRSSGRRADTQYF
v_gene: TRBV5-6
len: 16
j_gene: TRBJ2-3

CDR3aa: CASSPGEAAQPQHF
v_gene: TRBV2
len: 14
j_gene: TRBJ1-5

CDR3aa: CASRWKTGYTGELFF
v_gene: TRBV5-8
len: 15
j_gene: TRBJ2-2

CDR3aa: CASSQGTGGGETQYF
v_gene: TRBV4-2
len: 15
j_gene: TRBJ2-5

CDR3aa: CASTPGQTGNTIYF
v_gene: TRBV5-1
len: 14
j_gene: TRBJ1-3

CDR3aa: CASSNIAVTGEQYF
v_gene: TRBV19
len: 14
j_gene: TRBJ2-7

CDR3aa: CASSSDYTSTDTQYF
v_gene: TRBV6-6
len: 15
j_gene: TRBJ2-3

CDR3aa: CASTNGQGVAYEQYF
v_gene: TRBV7-6
len: 15
j_gene: TRBJ2-7